These 7 T cell receptor beta chains were all obtained from the same sample, sequenced in a study of blood T cells in healthy people across ages. A second PCR, run for 7 to 11 cycles, used a sample-barcoded 5' primer plus a J-beta primer mix. TCRdb reprocessed the 5' RACE reads with MiXCR, giving one entry per CDR3 protein. Of about 780,000 distinct CDR3 sequences listed, about half are singletons. What was sequenced was blood. The receptors derive from a man aged 80 or over in good health.

Note on this clonotype: At one boundary the junction diverges from the germline segment, which might be a read error. The chain uses TRBV7-7 and TRBJ2-5, with D possibly being TRBD1 (5 bases). Germline V CDR1 and CDR2: SSHAT, FNYEAQ (reference sequence). There are 15 residues in the CDR3. CDR3 nucleotide sequence: TGTGCTAGCAGCTTACTCCCTGGACATCAAGAGACCCAGTACTTC. Translating gives CASSLLPGHQETQYF.

The J gene is TRBJ1-1, the V gene TRBV3-1; D is perhaps TRBD1 (6 bases). V dropped 7 bases and J dropped 6 bases, with 15 bases sitting between them. Germline V gene lookup returns CDR1 LGHDT and CDR2 YNNKEL (reference sequence). The CDR3 covers 13 residues. The chain's CDR3 is CASIRRGEPEAFF. The CDR3 coding sequence is TGTGCCAGCATCCGGAGGGGGGAGCCTGAAGCTTTCTTT.

The V gene is TRBV3-1, the J gene TRBJ1-1; the D is unclear. The CDR3 totals 13 residues. Germline V gives CDR1 LGHDT, CDR2 YNNKEL (reference sequence). Trimming took off 1 base at V and 4 bases at J, with 7 bases between the two ends. The CDR3 reads CASSQGTPTEAFF. DNA of the CDR3: TGTGCCAGCAGCCAAGGGACCCCCACTGAAGCTTTCTTT.

A single count supports this clonotype. The chain is built from TRBV5-1 and TRBJ1-5, with 9 positions matching TRBD1. The V and J ends lost 7 bases and 6 bases, in that order; junction bases with no gene match: 8. The length of the CDR3 is 14 residues. Germline values: CDR1 SGHRS, CDR2 YFSETQ. CDR3 sequence (DNA): TGCGCCAGCCGTCCTGACAGGGGGGGTCAGCCCCAGCATTTT. This codes for CASRPDRGGQPQHF.

The chain combines TRBV2 with TRBJ2-5, with 12 bases lining up with TRBD2. J was trimmed by 11 bases and V by 6 bases; bases with no gene match: 16. The CDR3 runs 16 residues. Germline V lookup: CDR1 SNHLY, CDR2 FYNNEI. CDR3 bases: TGTGCCAGCAGATATTCGACTAGCGGGAGTAGAAATGAGCAGTACTTC. The encoded protein is CASRYSTSGSRNEQYF.

This rearrangement joins TRBV20-1 to TRBJ2-7; TRBD2 matches 8 bases. CDR3 length: 14 residues. The V gene's germline CDR1 is DFQATT and CDR2 SNEGSKA (reference sequence). V dropped 5 bases and J dropped 4; count of bases not matched to a gene: 10. CDR3 nucleotide sequence: TGCAGTGCTGGCCAGCGGGGGATAAGGTACGAGCAGTACTTC. Its protein product is CSAGQRGIRYEQYF.

This clonotype was counted a few times. The genes are TRBV6-5 and TRBJ2-1; 12 bases align to TRBD2. Germline CDR1 is MNHEY and CDR2 is SVGAGI. The ends lost 0 bases at V and 7 bases at J; junction bases unmatched: 10. The CDR3 totals 18 residues. The CDR3 DNA reads TGTGCCAGCAGTTACTCGCGGGGCGGACTAGCGGGATGGAATGAGCAGTTCTTC. The encoded protein is CASSYSRGGLAGWNEQFF.